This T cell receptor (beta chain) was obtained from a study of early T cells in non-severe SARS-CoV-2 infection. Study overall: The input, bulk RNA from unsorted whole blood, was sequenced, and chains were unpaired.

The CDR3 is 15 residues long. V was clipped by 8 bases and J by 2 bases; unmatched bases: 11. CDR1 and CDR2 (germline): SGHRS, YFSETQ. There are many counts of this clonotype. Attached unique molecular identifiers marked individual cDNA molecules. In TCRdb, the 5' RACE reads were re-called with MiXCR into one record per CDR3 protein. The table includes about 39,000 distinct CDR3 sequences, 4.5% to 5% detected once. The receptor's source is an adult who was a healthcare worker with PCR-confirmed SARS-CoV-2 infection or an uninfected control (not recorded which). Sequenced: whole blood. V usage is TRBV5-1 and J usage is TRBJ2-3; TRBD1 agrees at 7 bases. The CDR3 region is CASGAGQDFTDTQYF. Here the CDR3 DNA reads TGCGCCAGTGGAGCCGGACAGGACTTCACAGATACGCAGTATTTT.